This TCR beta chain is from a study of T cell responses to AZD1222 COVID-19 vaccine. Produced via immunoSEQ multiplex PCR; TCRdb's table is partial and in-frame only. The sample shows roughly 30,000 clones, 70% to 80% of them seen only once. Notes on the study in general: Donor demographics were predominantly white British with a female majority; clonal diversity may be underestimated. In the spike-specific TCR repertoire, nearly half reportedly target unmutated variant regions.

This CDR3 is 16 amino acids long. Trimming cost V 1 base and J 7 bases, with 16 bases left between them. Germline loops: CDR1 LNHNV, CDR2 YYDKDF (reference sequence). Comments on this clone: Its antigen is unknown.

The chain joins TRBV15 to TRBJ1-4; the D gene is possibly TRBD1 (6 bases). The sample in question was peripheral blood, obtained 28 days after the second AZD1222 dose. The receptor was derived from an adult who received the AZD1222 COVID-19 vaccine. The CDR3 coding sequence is TGTGCCACCAGCAGAGGAGGGCACAGGGTGGGTGAAAAACTGTTTTTT. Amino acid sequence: CATSRGGHRVGEKLFF.